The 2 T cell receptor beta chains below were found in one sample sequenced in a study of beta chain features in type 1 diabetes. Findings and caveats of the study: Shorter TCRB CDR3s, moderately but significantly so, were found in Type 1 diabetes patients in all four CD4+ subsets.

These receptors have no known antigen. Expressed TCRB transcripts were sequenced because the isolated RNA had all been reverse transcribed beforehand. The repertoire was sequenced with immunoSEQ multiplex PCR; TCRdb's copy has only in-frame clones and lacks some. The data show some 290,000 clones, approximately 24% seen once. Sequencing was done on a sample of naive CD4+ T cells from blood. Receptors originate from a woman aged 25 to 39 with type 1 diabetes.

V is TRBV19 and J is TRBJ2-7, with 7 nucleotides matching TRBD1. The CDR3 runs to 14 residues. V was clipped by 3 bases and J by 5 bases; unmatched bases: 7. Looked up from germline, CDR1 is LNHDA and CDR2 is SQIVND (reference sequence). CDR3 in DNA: TGTGCCAGTAGTATGGGGGACAGTATGGACGAGCAGTACTTC. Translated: CASSMGDSMDEQYF.

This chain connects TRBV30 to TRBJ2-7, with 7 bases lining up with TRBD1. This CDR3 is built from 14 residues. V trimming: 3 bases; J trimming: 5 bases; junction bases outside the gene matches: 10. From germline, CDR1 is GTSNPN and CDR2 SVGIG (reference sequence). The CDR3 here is CAWRVKQGPHEQYF. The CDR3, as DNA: TGTGCCTGGAGAGTTAAACAGGGGCCCCACGAGCAGTACTTC.